This TCR beta chain derives from a study of CD8+CD57+ T cells in acquired aplastic anemia. About the study: An average of roughly 3 ug of DNA was obtained from sorted CD4+ and CD8+ cells.

The CDR3 contains 15 residues. Germline V gene lookup returns CDR1 DFQATT and CDR2 SNEGSKA (reference sequence). The study's findings and limits: A set of 25 to 35 CD8+ CDR3 sequences was shared between patients and controls, and these sequences appeared highly expressed in patients. Patients versus controls showed no significant CD8+ Simpson's diversity difference.

Genomic DNA, the template, was used for profiling of the TCR beta VDJ and CDR3. TCRdb independently ran MiXCR on the reads; one entry per CDR3 protein. Seen here are about 190,000 distinct CDR3 sequences, approximately 49% observed once, and the top ten hold approximately 15%. This clonotype came up once. The antigen is unknown. The chain joins TRBV20-1 to TRBJ2-3, with 11 bases identical to TRBD2. The J call may be wrong; the DNA end is better matched by TRBJ2-7. The source of this sequence is a human donor in good health, serving as a control. Sequencing input: sorted CD4+, CD8+, or CD8+CD57+ T cells (not recorded which) from PBMCs. The CDR3 here is CSARETSGDGYEQYF. As DNA, the CDR3 is TGCAGTGCTAGAGAGACTAGCGGGGATGGCTACGAGCAGTACTTC.